The clone carrying this TCR beta chain was detected a few times. These data belong to a study of shared clonotypes between healthy human individuals. At a deep level, the assay was run. Libraries were prepared by immunoSEQ multiplex PCR; TCRdb keeps only in-frame clonotypes and omits some of them. The sample lists about a million clones, 70% to 80% seen once, with 0.7% to 0.95% in the top ten. Recent acute infections and vaccinations were absent in the healthy HIV-negative adult donors. The sequence derives from a man aged 18 to 29 in good health. Some clones in this sample may be carry-over from other donors' samples. What was sequenced was memory CD4+ T cells from PBMCs. Subset here: CD45RA-negative fraction.

The chain's CDR3 is CASSVDRESEKLFF. As DNA, the CDR3 is TGTGCCAGCAGCGTAGACAGGGAGTCCGAAAAACTGTTTTTT. The chain combines TRBV9 with TRBJ1-4; TRBD1 is a possible D gene (6 bases). Trimming removed 0 bases at V and 8 bases at J, with 11 bases between. Germline V gene sequence: CDR1 SGDLS, CDR2 YYNGEE. This CDR3 contains 14 residues.